The entry that follows covers one TCR beta chain sequence. Its antigen is unknown. This sample was included in a study of response to subunit inactivated influenza vaccine. Study conclusions and caveats: Only a handful of new T cells, the authors suggested, are recruited with each seasonal influenza vaccination.

One entry per CDR3 protein results from TCRdb running MiXCR on the RT-PCR reads. The sample contains approximately 520,000 distinct CDR3 sequences, 16% of which appear only once. The sample consisted of CD4+ T cells sorted from PBMCs, taken around 2 years after vaccination. The source is a man between 45 and 75 years old who received an inactivated influenza vaccine.

Here the CDR3 reads CASSPPFREGNIQYF. CDR3 sequence (DNA): TGTGCCAGCAGCCCCCCGTTCAGGGAAGGAAACATTCAGTACTTC. The rearrangement links TRBV7-9 to TRBJ2-4; TRBD1 might be the D (5 bases). Germline V gene lookup returns CDR1 SEHNR and CDR2 FQNEAQ (reference sequence). The V gene lost 5 bases and the J gene lost 6 bases, with 17 bases spanning the gap. The CDR3 is 15 amino acids.